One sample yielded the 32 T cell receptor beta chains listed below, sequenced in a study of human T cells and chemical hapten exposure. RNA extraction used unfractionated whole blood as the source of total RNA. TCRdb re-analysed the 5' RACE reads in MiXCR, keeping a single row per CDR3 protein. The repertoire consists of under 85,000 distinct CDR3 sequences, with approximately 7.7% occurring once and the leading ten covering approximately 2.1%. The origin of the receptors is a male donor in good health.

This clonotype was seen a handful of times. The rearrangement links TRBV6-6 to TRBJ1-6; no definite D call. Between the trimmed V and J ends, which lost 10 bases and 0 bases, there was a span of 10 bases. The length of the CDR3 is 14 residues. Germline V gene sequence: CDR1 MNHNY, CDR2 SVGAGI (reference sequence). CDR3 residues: CAITASSYNSPLHF. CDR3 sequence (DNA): TGTGCCATCACCGCCAGCTCCTATAATTCACCCCTCCACTTT.

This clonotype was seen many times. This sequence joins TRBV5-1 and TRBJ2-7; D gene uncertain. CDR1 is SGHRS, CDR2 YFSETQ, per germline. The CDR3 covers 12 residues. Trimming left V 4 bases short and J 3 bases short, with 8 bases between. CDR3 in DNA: TGCGCCAGCAGCCAAAACAGCTACGAGCAGTACTTC. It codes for CASSQNSYEQYF.

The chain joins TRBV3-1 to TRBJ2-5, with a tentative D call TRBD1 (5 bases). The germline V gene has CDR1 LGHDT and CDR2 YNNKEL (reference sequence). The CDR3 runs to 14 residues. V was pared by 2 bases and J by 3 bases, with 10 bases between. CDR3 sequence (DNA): TGTGCCAGCAGCCAAACATTGACAGAAGAGACCCAGTACTTC. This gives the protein CASSQTLTEETQYF.

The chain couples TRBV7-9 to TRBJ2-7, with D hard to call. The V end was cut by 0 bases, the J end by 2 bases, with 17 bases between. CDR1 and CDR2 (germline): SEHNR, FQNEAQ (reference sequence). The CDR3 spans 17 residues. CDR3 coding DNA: TGTGCCAGCAGCTTAGCGACCGGGTCGGGTAGTACCTACGAGCAGTACTTC. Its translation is CASSLATGSGSTYEQYF.

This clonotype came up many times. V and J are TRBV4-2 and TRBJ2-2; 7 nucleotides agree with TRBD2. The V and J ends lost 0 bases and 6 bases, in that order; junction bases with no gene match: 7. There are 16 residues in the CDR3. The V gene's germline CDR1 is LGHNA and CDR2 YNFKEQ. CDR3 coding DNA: TGTGCCAGCAGCCAAGATTGGGGGGGGAAGGCCGGGGAGCTGTTTTTT. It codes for CASSQDWGGKAGELFF.

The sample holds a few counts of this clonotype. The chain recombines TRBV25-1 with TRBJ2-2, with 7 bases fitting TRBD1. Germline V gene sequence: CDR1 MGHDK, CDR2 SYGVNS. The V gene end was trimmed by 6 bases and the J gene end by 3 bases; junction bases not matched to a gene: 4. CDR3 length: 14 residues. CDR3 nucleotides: TGTGCCAGCAGCCCTGACAGGGACACCGGGGAGCTGTTTTTT. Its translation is CASSPDRDTGELFF.

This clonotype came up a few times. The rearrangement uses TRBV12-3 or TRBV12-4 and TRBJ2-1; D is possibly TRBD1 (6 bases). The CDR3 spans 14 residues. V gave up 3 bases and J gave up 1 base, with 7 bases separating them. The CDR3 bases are TGTGCCAGCAGTTTCGGACAGTCCTACAATGAGCAGTTCTTC. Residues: CASSFGQSYNEQFF.

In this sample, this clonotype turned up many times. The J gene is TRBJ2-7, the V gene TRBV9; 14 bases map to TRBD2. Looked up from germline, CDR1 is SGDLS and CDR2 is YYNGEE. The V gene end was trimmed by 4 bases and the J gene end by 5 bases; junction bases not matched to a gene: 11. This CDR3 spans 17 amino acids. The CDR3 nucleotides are TGTGCCAGCAGCCCAGATGGGACTAGCGGGAGTCGGAACGAGCAGTACTTC. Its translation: CASSPDGTSGSRNEQYF.

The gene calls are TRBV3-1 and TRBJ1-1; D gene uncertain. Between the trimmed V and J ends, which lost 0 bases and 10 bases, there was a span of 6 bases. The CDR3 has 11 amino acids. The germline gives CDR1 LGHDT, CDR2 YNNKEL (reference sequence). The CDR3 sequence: CASSQEGRAFF. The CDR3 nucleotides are TGTGCCAGCAGCCAAGAGGGTCGAGCTTTCTTT. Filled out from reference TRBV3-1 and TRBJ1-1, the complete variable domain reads DTAVSQTPKYLVTQMGNDKSIKCEQNLGHDTMYWYKQDSKKFLKIMFSYNNKELIINETVPNRFSPKSPDKAHLNLHINSLELGDSAVYFCASSQEGRAFFGQGTRLTVV.

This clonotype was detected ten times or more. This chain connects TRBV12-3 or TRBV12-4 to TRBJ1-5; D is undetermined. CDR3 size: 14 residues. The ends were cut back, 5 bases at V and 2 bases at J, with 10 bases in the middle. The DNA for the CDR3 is TGTGCCAGCAGTCGGGCCGCGGGCAATCAGCCCCAGCATTTT. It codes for CASSRAAGNQPQHF.

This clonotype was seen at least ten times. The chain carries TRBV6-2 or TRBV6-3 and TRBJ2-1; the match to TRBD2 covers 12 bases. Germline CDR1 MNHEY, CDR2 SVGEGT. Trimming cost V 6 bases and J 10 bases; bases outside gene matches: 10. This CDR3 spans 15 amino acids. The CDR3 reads CASSELAGGPIEQFF. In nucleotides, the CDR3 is TGTGCCAGCAGCGAACTAGCGGGGGGACCGATCGAGCAGTTCTTC.

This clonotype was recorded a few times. The DNA of the CDR3 is TGTGCCAGCAGCTCTAGGACTAGCGACTACGAGCAGTACTTC. Its protein product is CASSSRTSDYEQYF. This chain uses TRBV7-6 with TRBJ2-7; 9 bases align to TRBD2. This CDR3 comprises 14 residues. Per the germline V gene, CDR1 is SGHVS and CDR2 is FNYEAQ. The junction had 4 bases not matched to a gene; V was cut back by 4 bases and J by 3 bases. Full variable domain (outside the CDR3, taken from reference TRBV7-6 and TRBJ2-7): GAGVSQSPRYKVTKRGQDVALRCDPISGHVSLYWYRQALGQGPEFLTYFNYEAQQDKSGLPNDRFSAERPEGSISTLTIQRTEQRDSAMYRCASSSRTSDYEQYFGPGTRLTVT.

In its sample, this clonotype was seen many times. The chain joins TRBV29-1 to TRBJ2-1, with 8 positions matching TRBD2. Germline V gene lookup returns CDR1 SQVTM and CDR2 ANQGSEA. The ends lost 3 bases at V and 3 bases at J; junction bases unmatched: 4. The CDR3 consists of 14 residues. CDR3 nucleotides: TGCAGCGTTGACGCCGGGACTAGCTACAATGAGCAGTTCTTC. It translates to CSVDAGTSYNEQFF.

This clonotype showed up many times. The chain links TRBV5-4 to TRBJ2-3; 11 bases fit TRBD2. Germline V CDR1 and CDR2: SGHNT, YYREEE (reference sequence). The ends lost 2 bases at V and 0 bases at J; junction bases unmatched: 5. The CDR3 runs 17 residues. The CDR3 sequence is CASSLRLAGGSTDTQYF. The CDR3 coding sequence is TGTGCCAGCAGCTTACGCCTAGCGGGGGGAAGCACAGATACGCAGTATTTT.

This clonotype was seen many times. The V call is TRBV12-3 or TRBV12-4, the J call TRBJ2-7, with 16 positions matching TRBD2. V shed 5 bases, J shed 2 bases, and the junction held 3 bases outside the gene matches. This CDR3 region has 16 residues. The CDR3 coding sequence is TGTGCCAGCAGTCCGGGGACTAGCGGGAGGGCCTACGAGCAGTACTTC. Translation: CASSPGTSGRAYEQYF.

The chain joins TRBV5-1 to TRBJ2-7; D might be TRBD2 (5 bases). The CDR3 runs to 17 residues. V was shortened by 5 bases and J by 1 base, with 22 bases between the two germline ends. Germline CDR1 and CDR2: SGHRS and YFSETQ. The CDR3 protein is CASRAEVGGVRSYEQYF. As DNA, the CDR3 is TGCGCCAGCAGAGCGGAAGTAGGCGGTGTGAGGTCCTACGAGCAGTACTTC.

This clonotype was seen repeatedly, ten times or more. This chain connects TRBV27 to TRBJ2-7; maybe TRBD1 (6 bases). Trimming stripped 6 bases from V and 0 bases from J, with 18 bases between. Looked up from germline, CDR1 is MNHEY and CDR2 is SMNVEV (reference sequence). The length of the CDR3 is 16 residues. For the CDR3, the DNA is TGTGCCAGCAGCCTTGATAGGGGGACCCGCTCCTACGAGCAGTACTTC. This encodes CASSLDRGTRSYEQYF.

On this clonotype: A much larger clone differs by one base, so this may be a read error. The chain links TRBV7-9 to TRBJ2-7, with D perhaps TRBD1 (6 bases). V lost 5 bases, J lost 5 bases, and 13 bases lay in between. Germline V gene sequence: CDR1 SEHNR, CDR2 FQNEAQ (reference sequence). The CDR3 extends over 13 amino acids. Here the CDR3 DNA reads TGTGCCAGCAGCCCGGACAGAAACCACGAGCAGTACTTC. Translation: CASSPDRNHEQYF.

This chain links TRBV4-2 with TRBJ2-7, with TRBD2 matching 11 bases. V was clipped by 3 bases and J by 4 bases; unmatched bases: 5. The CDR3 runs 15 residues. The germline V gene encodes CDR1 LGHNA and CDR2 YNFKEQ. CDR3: CASSQERTSGYEQYF. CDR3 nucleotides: TGTGCCAGCAGCCAGGAGAGGACTAGCGGGTACGAGCAGTACTTC.

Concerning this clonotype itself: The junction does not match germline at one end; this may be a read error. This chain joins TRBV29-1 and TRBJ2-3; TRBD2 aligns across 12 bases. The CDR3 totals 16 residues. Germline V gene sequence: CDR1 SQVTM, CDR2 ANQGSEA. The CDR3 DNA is TGCAGCGTTGAAGTCCCTAGCGGGGGGGTCACAGATACGCGGTATTTT. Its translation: CSVEVPSGGVTDTRYF.

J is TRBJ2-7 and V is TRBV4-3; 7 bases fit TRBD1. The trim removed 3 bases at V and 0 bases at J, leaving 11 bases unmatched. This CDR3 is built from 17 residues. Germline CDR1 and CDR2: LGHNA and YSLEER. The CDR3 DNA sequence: TGCGCCAGCAGCCAGGCCGTCCGGACAGGCCTCTCCTACGAGCAGTACTTC. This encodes CASSQAVRTGLSYEQYF.

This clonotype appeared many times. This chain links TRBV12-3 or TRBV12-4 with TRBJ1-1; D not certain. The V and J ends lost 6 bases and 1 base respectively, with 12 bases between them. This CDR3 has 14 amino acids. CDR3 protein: CASRSLTENTEAFF. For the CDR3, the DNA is TGTGCCAGCAGGTCACTTACAGAGAACACTGAAGCTTTCTTT.

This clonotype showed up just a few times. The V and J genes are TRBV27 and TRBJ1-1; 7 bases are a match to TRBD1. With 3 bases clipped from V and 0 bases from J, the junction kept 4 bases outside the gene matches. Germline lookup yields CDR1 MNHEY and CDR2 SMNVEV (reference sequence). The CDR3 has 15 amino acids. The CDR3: CASSFTGAMNTEAFF. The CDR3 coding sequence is TGTGCCAGCAGTTTTACAGGGGCCATGAACACTGAAGCTTTCTTT.

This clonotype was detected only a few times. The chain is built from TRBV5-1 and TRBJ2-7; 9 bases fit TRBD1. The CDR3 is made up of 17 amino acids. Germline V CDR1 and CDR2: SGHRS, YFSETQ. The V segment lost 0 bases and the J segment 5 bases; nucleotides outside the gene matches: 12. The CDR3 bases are TGCGCCAGCAGCTTGGATCTAACAGGGGGCCGCCTGAACGAGCAGTACTTC. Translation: CASSLDLTGGRLNEQYF.

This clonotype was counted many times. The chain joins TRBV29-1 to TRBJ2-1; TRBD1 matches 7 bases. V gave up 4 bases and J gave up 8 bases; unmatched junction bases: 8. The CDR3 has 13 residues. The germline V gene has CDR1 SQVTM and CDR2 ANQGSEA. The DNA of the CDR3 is TGCAGCGTTGCCCCCGGGCAGGGGGATGAGCAGTTCTTC. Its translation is CSVAPGQGDEQFF.

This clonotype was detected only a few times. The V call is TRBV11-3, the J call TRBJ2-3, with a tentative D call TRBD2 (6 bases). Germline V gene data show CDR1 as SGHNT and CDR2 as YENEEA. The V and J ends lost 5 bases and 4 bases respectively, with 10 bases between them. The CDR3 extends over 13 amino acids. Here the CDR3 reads CASSPSEADTQYF. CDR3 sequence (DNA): TGTGCCAGCAGCCCTAGCGAGGCAGATACGCAGTATTTT. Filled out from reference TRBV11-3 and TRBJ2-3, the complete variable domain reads EAGVVQSPRYKIIEKKQPVAFWCNPISGHNTLYWYLQNLGQGPELLIRYENEEAVDDSQLPKDRFSAERLKGVDSTLKIQPAELGDSAVYLCASSPSEADTQYFGPGTRLTVL.

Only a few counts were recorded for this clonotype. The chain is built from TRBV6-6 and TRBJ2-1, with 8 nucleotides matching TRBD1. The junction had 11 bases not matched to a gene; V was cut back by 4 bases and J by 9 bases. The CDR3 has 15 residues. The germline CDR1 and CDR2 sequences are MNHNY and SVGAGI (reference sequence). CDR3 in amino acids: CASSSRQGSDTEQFF. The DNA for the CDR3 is TGTGCCAGCAGTTCCAGACAGGGGAGCGATACTGAGCAGTTCTTC.

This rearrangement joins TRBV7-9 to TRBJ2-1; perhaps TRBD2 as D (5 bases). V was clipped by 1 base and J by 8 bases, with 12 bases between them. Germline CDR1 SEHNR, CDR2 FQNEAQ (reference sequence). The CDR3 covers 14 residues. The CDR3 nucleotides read TGTGCCAGCAGCTTAGGTAGCGATGAGGATGAGCAGTTCTTC. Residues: CASSLGSDEDEQFF.

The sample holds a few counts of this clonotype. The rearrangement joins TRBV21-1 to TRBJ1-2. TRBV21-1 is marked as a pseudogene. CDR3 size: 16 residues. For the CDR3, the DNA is TGTGCCAGCAGCAAAGATTGGGCCAGCAGCGCCTATGGCTACACCTTC. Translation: CASSKDWASSAYGYTF.

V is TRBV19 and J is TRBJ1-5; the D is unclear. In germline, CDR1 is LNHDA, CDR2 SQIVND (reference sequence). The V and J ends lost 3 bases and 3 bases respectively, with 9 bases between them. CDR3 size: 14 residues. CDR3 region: CASSIKDPNQPQHF. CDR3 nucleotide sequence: TGTGCCAGTAGTATTAAGGATCCCAATCAGCCCCAGCATTTT.

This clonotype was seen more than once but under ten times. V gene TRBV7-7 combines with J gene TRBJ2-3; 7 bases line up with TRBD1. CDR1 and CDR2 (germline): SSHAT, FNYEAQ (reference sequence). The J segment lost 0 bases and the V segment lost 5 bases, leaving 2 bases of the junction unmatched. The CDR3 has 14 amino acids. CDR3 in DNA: TGTGCCAGCAGCCAGGGACAGAGCACAGATACGCAGTATTTT. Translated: CASSQGQSTDTQYF.

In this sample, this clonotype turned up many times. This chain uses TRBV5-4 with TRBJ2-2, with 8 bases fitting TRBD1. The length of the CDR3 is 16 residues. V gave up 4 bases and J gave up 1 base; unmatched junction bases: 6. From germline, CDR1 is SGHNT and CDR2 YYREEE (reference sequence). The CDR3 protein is CASSNRGKRNTGELFF. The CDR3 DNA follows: TGTGCCAGCAGCAACAGGGGGAAAAGGAACACCGGGGAGCTGTTTTTT.